The rows below give T cell receptor beta chains drawn from one sample of a study of CD8+CD57+ T cells in acquired aplastic anemia. MiXCR, applied by TCRdb to the reads, yields one record per CDR3 protein. Of about 190,000 distinct CDR3 sequences listed, roughly 56% are singletons. The specimen sequenced was sorted CD4+, CD8+, or CD8+CD57+ T cells (not recorded which) from PBMCs. The receptor source for this set is a human donor in good health, serving as a control. The CDR3 runs from the conserved cysteine through the conserved F or W. D genes are given only for firm matches. Clone size is not always given. Where it is, it says once, few, many or a class for expanded clones.

TRBV25-1,NA,TRBJ1-2,NA,TGTGCCAGCAGTGAGTACCGCGGCGGCTACACCTTC,CASSEYRGGYTF
TRBV15,once,TRBJ2-1,NA,TGTGCCACCAGTTTGAGGAGTCATGAGCAGTTCTTC,CATSLRSHEQFF
TRBV10-3,NA,TRBJ1-2,TRBD1,TGTGCCATCAGTGAGTTGGGGGGGACAGCGAGTTATGGCTACACCTTC,CAISELGGTASYGYTF
TRBV7-2,once,TRBJ1-2,NA,TGTGCCAGCAGCCCCCTTGGCAGAGATTATGGCTACACCTTC,CASSPLGRDYGYTF
TRBV15,NA,TRBJ2-5,TRBD1,TGTGCCACCAGCGGTCGGGGACAGGGTCGCGAGACCCAGTACTTC,CATSGRGQGRETQYF
TRBV7-9,NA,TRBJ2-3,TRBD2,TGTGCCAGCAGCTTAGGTGCTAGCGGGGTGGCAGATACGCAGTATTTT,CASSLGASGVADTQYF
TRBV19,NA,TRBJ1-6,NA,TGTGCCAGTAGTACCCTTGAGGCTGGGTATAATTCACCCCTCCACTTT,CASSTLEAGYNSPLHF
TRBV11-3,many,TRBJ2-2,NA,TGTGCCAGCAGCTTAAGGGGGAACACCGGGGAGCTGTTTTTT,CASSLRGNTGELFF
TRBV2,NA,TRBJ1-2,TRBD1,TGTGCCAGCAGTGGTCACCGGGGACAGGGTGGAGGCTACACCTTC,CASSGHRGQGGGYTF
TRBV5-6,many,TRBJ2-6,TRBD1,TGTGCCAGCAGCTTGGAGACAGGGGGCTCTGGGGCCAACGTCCTGACTTTC,CASSLETGGSGANVLTF
TRBV12-3/TRBV12-4,many,TRBJ1-1,NA,TGTGCCAGCAGACAAGGGTTGAACACTGAAGCTTTCTTT,CASRQGLNTEAFF
TRBV27,many,TRBJ1-5,NA,TGTGCCAGCAACTTGCGAGAGGGGAGAGAGGGCAATCATTTT,CASNLREGREGNHF
TRBV7-7,NA,TRBJ2-7,NA,TGTGCTAGCAGCTTAAAGGTTGGAGGGGAGCAGTACTTC,CASSLKVGGEQYF
TRBV7-9,NA,TRBJ2-1,TRBD2,TGTGCCAGCAGCTTCAGCGGGGGGACCTACAATGAGCAGTTCTTC,CASSFSGGTYNEQFF
TRBV5-1,many,TRBJ1-2,NA,TGCGCCAGCAGCTTAGTTGAGGACAGAACGTGGACTAACTATGGCTACACCTTC,CASSLVEDRTWTNYGYTF
TRBV5-6,NA,TRBJ2-1,TRBD2,TGTGCCTGGAGCCCGGGCGGGGGGGGGCAGTTCTTC,CAWSPGGGGQFF
TRBV7-9,once,TRBJ2-1,NA,TGTGCCAGCAGTCGACAGGTCGTCTACAATGAGCAGTTCTTC,CASSRQVVYNEQFF
TRBV19,NA,TRBJ2-3,TRBD2,TGTGCCAGTAGCCTCGGGAGGATCACAGATACGCAGTATTTT,CASSLGRITDTQYF
TRBV5-5,NA,TRBJ1-6,NA,TGTGCCAGCAGATGGGGGCCGTCAGGGTTCGATTCACCCCTCCACTTT,CASRWGPSGFDSPLHF
TRBV7-8,NA,TRBJ2-7,TRBD1,TGTGCCAGCAGCCCGTCGACAGGGTTCCACGAGCAGTACTTC,CASSPSTGFHEQYF
TRBV19,many,TRBJ1-2,NA,TGTGCCAGTAAGGGGGGACGGAACTATGGCTACACCTTC,CASKGGRNYGYTF
TRBV20-1,many,TRBJ1-3,NA,TGCAGTGCTAGGTTGTCTGGAAACACCATATATTTT,CSARLSGNTIYF
TRBV20-1,few,TRBJ1-6,NA,TGCAGTGCTAGAGTGACAGCCTATAATTCACCCCTCCACTTT,CSARVTAYNSPLHF
TRBV7-8,NA,TRBJ2-7,NA,TGTGCCAGCAGCCAGGGGGGGGGGTACGAGCAGTACTTC,CASSQGGGYEQYF
TRBV29-1,NA,TRBJ1-4,NA,TGCAGCGTTTCCCCCAGGGAGAATGAAAAACTGTTTTTT,CSVSPRENEKLFF
TRBV7-3,once,TRBJ2-3,NA,TGTGCCAGCAGCAAGACGGAAGTACGCACAGATACGCAGTATTTT,CASSKTEVRTDTQYF
TRBV7-2,NA,TRBJ1-1,TRBD1,TGTGCCAGCAGCTCCGGACAGGGGACCATGGCTTTCTTT,CASSSGQGTMAFF
TRBV7-2,many,TRBJ2-1,TRBD1,TGTGCCAGCAGCTTGGGACAGCTTTACAATGAGCAGTTCTTC,CASSLGQLYNEQFF
TRBV6-2/TRBV6-3,many,TRBJ2-2,NA,TGTGCCAGCAGACGACTCGGGGTCGGGGAGCTGTTTTTT,CASRRLGVGELFF
TRBV15,many,TRBJ1-4,TRBD1,TGTGCCACCAGCAGGGACAGGGAGGTCCGTGAAAAACTGTTTTTT,CATSRDREVREKLFF
TRBV7-9,NA,TRBJ2-7,TRBD1,TGTGCCAGCAGCCACTCCTCGGACAGGCCCTACGAGCAGTACTTC,CASSHSSDRPYEQYF
TRBV6-5,many,TRBJ1-1,NA,TGTGCCAGCAGTTACACTCCCCCGGGCCACGGGACTGAAGCTTTCTTT,CASSYTPPGHGTEAFF
TRBV7-2,many,TRBJ1-3,NA,TGTGCCAGCAGCTTACTGTCCGGAACTGGAAACACCATATATTTT,CASSLLSGTGNTIYF
TRBV7-3,NA,TRBJ1-3,NA,NA,CASSLAGSGTEAFFGQGTIYF
TRBV4-2,NA,TRBJ2-7,TRBD1,TGTGCCAGCAGCGCTGACAGGGACTACGAGCAGTACTTC,CASSADRDYEQYF
TRBV2,NA,TRBJ2-7,NA,TGTGCCAGCAGTTTCCAGGGTTACAATTCCTACGAGCAGTACTTC,CASSFQGYNSYEQYF
TRBV27,many,TRBJ2-7,NA,TGTGCCAGCAAGCGGGACAACTCCTACGAGCAGTACTTC,CASKRDNSYEQYF
TRBV29-1,NA,TRBJ2-1,TRBD2,TGCAGCGACTACACCGGGACTAGCGGGGGGGCCCCATCCTTC,CSDYTGTSGGAPSF
TRBV12-3/TRBV12-4,NA,TRBJ2-5,NA,TGTGCCAGCAGTTTCCAGGGGATTGTGGAGACCCAGTACTTC,CASSFQGIVETQYF
TRBV15,NA,TRBJ2-7,TRBD2,TGTGCCACCAGCAGAGAGGGGACTAGCTCCTACGAGCAGTACTTC,CATSREGTSSYEQYF
TRBV20-1,NA,TRBJ1-2,NA,TGCAGTGCCCCTTTAGGCTATGGCTACACCTTC,CSAPLGYGYTF
TRBV29-1,many,TRBJ1-2,NA,TGCAGCGTTGCCCTATTTGGCCGGGACCACCGCTATGGCTACACCTTC,CSVALFGRDHRYGYTF
TRBV19,NA,TRBJ1-6,TRBD1,TGTGCCAGTAGTATGGGACAGGATAATTCACCCCTCCACTTT,CASSMGQDNSPLHF
TRBV5-6,NA,TRBJ1-5,NA,TGTGCCAGCAGCCCGAGGGAACAGCCCCAGCATTTT,CASSPREQPQHF
TRBV4-3,many,TRBJ1-1,NA,TGCGCCAGCAGCCAAGCTCGTAGGTCGGAAGCTTTCTTT,CASSQARRSEAFF
TRBV5-1,NA,TRBJ2-7,TRBD2,TGCGCCAGCAGCACGGGAGGGGATTACGAGCAGTACTTC,CASSTGGDYEQYF
TRBV19,once,TRBJ1-6,TRBD1,TGTGCCAGTAGTGAACAGGGGGCGGCGAAGCGAAATTCACCCCTCCACTTT,CASSEQGAAKRNSPLHF
TRBV5-1,many,TRBJ1-1,TRBD1,TGCGCCAGCAGCTCTGGACAGGGGAACACTGAAGCTTTCTTT,CASSSGQGNTEAFF
TRBV5-1,NA,TRBJ1-2,NA,TGCGCCAGCAGCCTGGACGGGGCCTGGGGCTACACCTTC,CASSLDGAWGYTF
TRBV10-1,few,TRBJ2-3,NA,TGCGCCAGCAGTGAGTCAGGCGGGGCCAGCACAGATACGCAGTATTTT,CASSESGGASTDTQYF
TRBV7-9,NA,TRBJ2-5,NA,TGTGCCAGCAGGTCTTCCGAGGAGACCCAGTACTTC,CASRSSEETQYF
TRBV7-2,NA,TRBJ2-5,NA,TGTGCCAGCCACAAGGGAAGCGGGCAAGAGACCCAGTACTTC,CASHKGSGQETQYF